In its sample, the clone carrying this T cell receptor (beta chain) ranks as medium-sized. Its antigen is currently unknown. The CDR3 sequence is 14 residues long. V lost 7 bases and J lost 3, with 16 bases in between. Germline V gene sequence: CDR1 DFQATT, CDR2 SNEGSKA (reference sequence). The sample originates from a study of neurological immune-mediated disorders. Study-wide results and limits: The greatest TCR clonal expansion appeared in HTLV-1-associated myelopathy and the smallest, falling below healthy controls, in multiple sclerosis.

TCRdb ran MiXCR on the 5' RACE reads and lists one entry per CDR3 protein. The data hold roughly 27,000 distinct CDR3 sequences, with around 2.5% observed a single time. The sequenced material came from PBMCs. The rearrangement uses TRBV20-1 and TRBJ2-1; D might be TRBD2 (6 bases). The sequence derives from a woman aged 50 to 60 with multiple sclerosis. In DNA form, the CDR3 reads TGCAGTGTCCCGAAAGCGGGCCGCTACAATGAGCAGTTCTTC. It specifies CSVPKAGRYNEQFF.